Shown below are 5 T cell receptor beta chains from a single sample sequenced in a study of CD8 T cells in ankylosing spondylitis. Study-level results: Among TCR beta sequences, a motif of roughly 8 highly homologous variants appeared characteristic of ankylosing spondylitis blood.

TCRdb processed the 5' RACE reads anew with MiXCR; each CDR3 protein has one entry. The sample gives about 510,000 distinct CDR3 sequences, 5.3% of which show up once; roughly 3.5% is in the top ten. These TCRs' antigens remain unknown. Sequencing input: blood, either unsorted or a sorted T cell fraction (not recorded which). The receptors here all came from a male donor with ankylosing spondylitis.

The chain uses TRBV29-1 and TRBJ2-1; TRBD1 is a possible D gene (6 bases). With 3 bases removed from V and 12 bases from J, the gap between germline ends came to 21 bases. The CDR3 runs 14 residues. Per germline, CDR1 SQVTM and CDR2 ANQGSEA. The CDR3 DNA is TGCAGCGTTGAGGGCAGGGGTCCGGTGAGAGGGCAGTTCTTC. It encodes CSVEGRGPVRGQFF.

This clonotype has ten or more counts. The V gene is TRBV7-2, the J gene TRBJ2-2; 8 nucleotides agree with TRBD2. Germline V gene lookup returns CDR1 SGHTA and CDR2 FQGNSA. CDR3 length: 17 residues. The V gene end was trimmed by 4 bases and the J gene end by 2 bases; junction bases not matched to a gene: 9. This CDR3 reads CASSSGASGFNTGELFF. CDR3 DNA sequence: TGTGCCAGCAGCTCGGGGGCTAGCGGGTTTAACACCGGGGAGCTGTTTTTT.

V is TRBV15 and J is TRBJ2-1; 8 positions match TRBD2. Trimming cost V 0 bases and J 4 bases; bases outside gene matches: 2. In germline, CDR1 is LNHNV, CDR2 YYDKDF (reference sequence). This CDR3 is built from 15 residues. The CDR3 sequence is CATSRDASGYNEQFF. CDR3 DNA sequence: TGTGCCACCAGCAGAGATGCTAGCGGGTACAATGAGCAGTTCTTC. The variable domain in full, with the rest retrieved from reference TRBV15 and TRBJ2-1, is DAMVIQNPRYQVTQFGKPVTLSCSQTLNHNVMYWYQQKSSQAPKLLFHYYDKDFNNEADTPDNFQSRRPNTSFCFLDIRSPGLGDTAMYLCATSRDASGYNEQFFGPGTRLTVL.

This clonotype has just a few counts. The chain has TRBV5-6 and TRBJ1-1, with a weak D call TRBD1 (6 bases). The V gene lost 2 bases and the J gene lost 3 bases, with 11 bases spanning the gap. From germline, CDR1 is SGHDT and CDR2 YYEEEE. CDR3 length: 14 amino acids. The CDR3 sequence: CASSFFQGYTEAFF. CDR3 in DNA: TGTGCCAGCAGCTTCTTCCAGGGGTACACTGAAGCTTTCTTT.

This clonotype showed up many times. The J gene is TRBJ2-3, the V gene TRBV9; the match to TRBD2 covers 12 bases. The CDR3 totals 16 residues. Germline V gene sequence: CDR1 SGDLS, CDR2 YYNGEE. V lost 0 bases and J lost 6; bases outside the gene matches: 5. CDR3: CASSVGLAGVLDTQYF. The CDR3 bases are TGTGCCAGCAGCGTAGGACTAGCGGGGGTCCTGGATACGCAGTATTTT.